This is a list of T cell receptor beta chains from one sample in a study of T cell changes during pregnancy in multiple sclerosis. TCRdb keeps only in-frame clones here, not all; method: immunoSEQ multiplex PCR. The data contain over 65,000 clones, just over 90% of them singletons. This specimen consisted of peripheral blood, obtained in the first trimester of pregnancy. The receptors come from a female donor with multiple sclerosis, enrolled in a pregnancy study. Both conserved end residues are trimmed from each CDR3.

TRBJ1-2,TRBV14,ASSQTTNYGYT
TRBJ1-4,TRBV2,ASHRTAGKLF
TRBJ1-1,TRBV27,ASSLAVDRPEAF
TRBJ2-4,TRBV7-9,ASSLGGTGGQNIQY
TRBJ1-1,TRBV7-2,ASSLGTATEAF
TRBJ1-1,TRBV30,AWTVDRDTEAF
TRBJ2-3,TRBV29-1,SVNRRERSTDTQY
TRBJ1-2,TRBV30,AWSDETFYGYT
TRBJ2-5,TRBV6-5,ASKVPGVEAQY
TRBJ1-5,TRBV19,ATEEGGNSQPQH
TRBJ1-2,TRBV7-2,ASSLAQGLGYT
TRBJ1-2,TRBV7-6,ASSLGTGESYGYT
TRBJ1-6,TRBV4-3,ASSQGDWDSPLH
TRBJ2-3,TRBV9,ASSLGTSGRAKTDTQY